A single sample is the source of the 14 T cell receptor beta chains below, sequenced in a study of Graves' ophthalmopathy and Graves' hyperthyroidism. TCR beta CDR3 regions were amplified from RNA transcripts. First-round RT-PCR relied on HTBI primers, and a second-round multiplex PCR came next. TCRdb used MiXCR to reprocess the multiplex PCR reads, holding one entry per CDR3 protein. The sample lists about 390,000 distinct CDR3 sequences; roughly 15% were seen once. The sequencing input was peripheral blood. These receptors all stem from a young woman with stable Graves' hyperthyroidism.

Ten or more counts support this clonotype. The chain employs TRBV6-1 and TRBJ2-7, with TRBD2 identical over 8 bases. Germline loops: CDR1 MNHNS, CDR2 SASEGT. Trimming at V came to 8 bases and at J to 1 base, leaving 4 bases not matched to a gene. The CDR3 has 13 residues. The CDR3 loop reads CASGRGESYEQYF. The DNA of the CDR3 is TGTGCCAGCGGGCGGGGGGAATCCTACGAGCAGTACTTC.

This clonotype was counted ten times or more. This chain uses TRBV6-2 or TRBV6-3 with TRBJ2-5; no clear D. The CDR3 has 10 amino acids. The ends were cut back, 11 bases at V and 6 bases at J, with 10 bases in the middle. The germline gives CDR1 MNHEY, CDR2 SVGEGT. The CDR3 spells CASRYKTQYF. The CDR3 DNA reads TGTGCCTCCCGATACAAGACCCAGTACTTC.

This clonotype appeared many times. V usage is TRBV9 and J usage is TRBJ1-2; D not resolved. The CDR3 covers 14 residues. Germline values: CDR1 SGDLS, CDR2 YYNGEE. Trimming removed 0 bases from V and 8 bases from J, with 14 bases in between. In nucleotides, the CDR3 is TGTGCCAGCAGCGTAGACGAAGGGAAGGGAGGCTACACCTTC. This codes for CASSVDEGKGGYTF.

This clonotype has a count of ten or more. J is TRBJ2-7 and V is TRBV11-2, with 7 nucleotides matching TRBD2. The J segment lost 7 bases and the V segment lost 0 bases, leaving 12 bases of the junction unmatched. CDR3 length: 16 residues. Germline-derived CDR1 and CDR2 are SGHAT and FQNNGV. The CDR3 loop reads CASSLDDPAGTREQYF. The CDR3 nucleotides read TGTGCCAGCAGCTTAGATGATCCAGCGGGGACGAGAGAGCAGTACTTC.

As regards this clonotype: One end of the junction fails to match germline, which may point to a read error. This rearrangement joins TRBV7-3 to TRBJ2-4; D may be TRBD2 (7 bases). Germline lookup yields CDR1 SGHTA and CDR2 FQGTGA. This CDR3 is built from 15 residues. CDR3 sequence reads: CASSLIRGAKNIKYF. In DNA form, the CDR3 reads TGTGCCAGCAGCTTGATCCGGGGGGCCAAAAACATTAAGTACTTC.

The V call is TRBV7-6, the J call TRBJ2-5; 11 nucleotides agree with TRBD2. The CDR3 spans 16 residues. Germline CDR1 reads SGHVS; CDR2 reads FNYEAQ. Germline trimming cut 3 bases from V and 7 bases from J; bases unmatched to any gene: 10. As DNA, the CDR3 is TGTGCCAGCAGCTTTGCTAGCGGGGGGTCTAGGGGGACCCAGTACTTC. Protein: CASSFASGGSRGTQYF.

This clonotype was seen a handful of times. V is TRBV12-3 or TRBV12-4 and J is TRBJ1-1; D is unclear. V was trimmed by 3 bases and J by 6 bases, leaving 17 bases between them. The CDR3 is 15 residues long. CDR3 sequence reads: CASSFRAPGRPEAFF. The DNA for the CDR3 is TGTGCCAGCAGTTTTCGCGCACCTGGGAGGCCTGAAGCTTTCTTT.

V gene TRBV6-1 combines with J gene TRBJ1-1; perhaps TRBD1 as D (5 bases). The CDR3 has 13 amino acids. Germline CDR1 is MNHNS and CDR2 is SASEGT. Trimming took 2 bases from V and 5 from J, leaving 9 bases between them. The CDR3 loop reads CASSEWGITEAFF. In DNA, the CDR3 is TGTGCCAGCAGTGAATGGGGGATAACTGAAGCTTTCTTT.

This clonotype occurred many times. The chain uses TRBV4-1 and TRBJ1-1, with 7 bases matching TRBD1. The CDR3 spans 14 residues. V was pared by 1 base and J by 5 bases, with 4 bases of the junction left unmatched. The germline V gene has CDR1 MGHRA and CDR2 YSYEKL. CDR3 protein: CASSQVGGKTEAFF. CDR3 nucleotides: TGCGCCAGCAGCCAAGTAGGGGGCAAGACTGAAGCTTTCTTT.

This clonotype was counted only a few times. J is TRBJ1-1 and V is TRBV7-2; a weak D match, TRBD1 (5 bases). This CDR3 comprises 14 residues. Germline V gene data show CDR1 as SGHTA and CDR2 as FQGNSA. V shed 5 bases and J shed 0 bases, with 10 bases lying between them. CDR3 bases: TGTGCCAGCAGCCCATCCAGGGTGAACACTGAAGCTTTCTTT. This translates into CASSPSRVNTEAFF.

Many counts were recorded for this clonotype. The gene calls are TRBV2 and TRBJ2-5; 7 bases are a match to TRBD2. The germline gives CDR1 SNHLY, CDR2 FYNNEI. The length of the CDR3 is 14 residues. The ends lost 8 bases at V and 1 base at J; junction bases unmatched: 7. For the CDR3, the DNA is TGTGCCAGCCGGGAGGCAGCGACCCAAGAGACCCAGTACTTC. Its protein is CASREAATQETQYF.

Ten or more counts support this clonotype. This chain links TRBV11-2 with TRBJ1-1, with unresolved D. The CDR3 extends over 12 amino acids. Germline V CDR1 and CDR2: SGHAT, FQNNGV. Trimming took 7 bases from V and 5 from J, leaving 11 bases between them. CDR3 coding DNA: TGTGCCAGCACCTTTTCAAAGACTGAAGCTTTCTTT. Its translation is CASTFSKTEAFF.

This clonotype was counted ten times or more. The chain employs TRBV20-1 and TRBJ2-7; tentative D call: TRBD1 (6 bases). The CDR3 contains 12 residues. The V gene's germline CDR1 is DFQATT and CDR2 SNEGSKA (reference sequence). With 3 bases removed from V and 2 bases from J, the gap between germline ends came to 8 bases. Written as DNA, the CDR3 is TGCAGTGCTAGTAGGGACACCTACGAGCAGTACTTC. This translates into CSASRDTYEQYF.

This clonotype was observed many times. The rearrangement uses TRBV7-9 and TRBJ2-5; D possibly uses TRBD1 or TRBD2 (5 bases each). Per the germline V gene, CDR1 is SEHNR and CDR2 is FQNEAQ (reference sequence). This CDR3 spans 16 amino acids. The V end was cut by 4 bases, the J end by 5 bases, with 20 bases between. CDR3 nucleotide sequence: TGTGCCAGCAGCTACCTCGTAGGGGCAGGCGGGGAGACCCAGTACTTC. It yields the protein CASSYLVGAGGETQYF.